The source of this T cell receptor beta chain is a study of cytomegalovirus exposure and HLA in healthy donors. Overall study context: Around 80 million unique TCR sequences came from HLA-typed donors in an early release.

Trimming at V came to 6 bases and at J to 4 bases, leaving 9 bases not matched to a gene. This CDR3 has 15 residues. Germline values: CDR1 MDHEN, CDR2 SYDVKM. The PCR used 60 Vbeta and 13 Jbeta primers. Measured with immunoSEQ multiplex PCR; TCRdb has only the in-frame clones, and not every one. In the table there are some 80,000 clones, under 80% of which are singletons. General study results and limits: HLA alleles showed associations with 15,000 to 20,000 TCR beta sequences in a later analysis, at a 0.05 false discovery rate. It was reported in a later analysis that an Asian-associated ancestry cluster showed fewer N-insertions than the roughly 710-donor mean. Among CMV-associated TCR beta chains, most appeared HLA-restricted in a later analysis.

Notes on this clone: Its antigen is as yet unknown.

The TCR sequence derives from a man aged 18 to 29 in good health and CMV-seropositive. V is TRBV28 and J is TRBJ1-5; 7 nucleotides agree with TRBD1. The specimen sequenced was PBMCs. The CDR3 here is CASRPLDRENQPQHF. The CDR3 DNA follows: TGTGCCAGCAGACCTCTCGACAGGGAGAATCAGCCCCAGCATTTT.